The 15 T cell receptor beta chains listed next were all sequenced from one sample in a study of blood T cell repertoires in COVID-19 (dated by TCRdb to 2018 to 2021). Library construction relied on the immunoSEQ multiplex PCR assay. The source is immuneACCESS, and TCRdb retained only in-frame sequences with V and J called. Part of the clones is not carried over; for the studies checked, unresolved V genes explain less than half of this, and the remainder is unexplained. The sample records about 330,000 clones, approximately 88% of which are singletons. Of the sample, around 5% is held by the ten largest clones. Material: PBMCs or T cells enriched from blood (not recorded which). The receptors come from a man aged 25-45 years who had recovered from COVID-19.

The chain joins TRBV5-1 to TRBJ1-1, with D unclear. The CDR3 is 16 residues long. Germline values: CDR1 SGHRS, CDR2 YFSETQ. The ends were cut back, 5 bases at V and 0 bases at J, with 17 bases in the middle. CDR3 nucleotides: TGCGCCAGCAGAGGTGACAAGAACTCCATGAACACTGAAGCTTTCTTT. Its protein is CASRGDKNSMNTEAFF.

The genes are TRBV6-5 and TRBJ2-2; D is unresolved. The germline CDR1 and CDR2 sequences are MNHEY and SVGAGI. Trimming shortened V by 8 bases and J by 2 bases, and 15 bases separated the two germline ends. This CDR3 comprises 15 residues. The CDR3 DNA reads TGTGCCAGCCGCTATCAGGATTTTAACACCGGGGAGCTGTTTTTT. As protein: CASRYQDFNTGELFF.

The chain couples TRBV7-9 to TRBJ1-2, with TRBD1 identical over 8 bases. With V trimmed by 2 bases and J by 7 bases, 3 bases remained unmatched. CDR3 length equals 13 residues. Germline V gene lookup returns CDR1 SEHNR and CDR2 FQNEAQ (reference sequence). The CDR3 is CASSLLTGGGYTF. The CDR3, as DNA: TGTGCCAGCAGCTTATTAACAGGGGGTGGCTACACCTTC.

The chain employs TRBV4-1 and TRBJ1-3; D perhaps matches TRBD1 (5 bases). The CDR3 is made up of 15 amino acids. Germline assignment: CDR1 MGHRA and CDR2 YSYEKL. Trimming took off 4 bases at V and 2 bases at J, with 12 bases between the two ends. The CDR3 loop is CASSPFGTPGNTIYF. DNA of the CDR3: TGCGCCAGCAGCCCTTTCGGGACTCCTGGAAACACCATATATTTT.

The genes are TRBV14 and TRBJ1-6; D not resolved. The CDR3 loop spans 13 amino acids. CDR1 is SGHDN and CDR2 is FVKESK in the germline V gene. The germline V and J ends were trimmed by 0 bases and 9 bases, with 6 bases remaining between them. CDR3 region: CASSQDGGSPLHF. In DNA, the CDR3 is TGTGCCAGCAGCCAAGACGGTGGTTCACCCCTCCACTTT.

This clone was counted once. The CDR3: CASSQPGQGSVVGKLFF. Written as DNA, the CDR3 is TGTGCCAGCAGCCAACCGGGACAGGGGTCCGTGGTGGGAAAACTGTTTTTT. The rearrangement links TRBV3-1 (or the pseudogene TRBV3-2) to TRBJ1-4, with 10 bases matching TRBD1. With 2 bases clipped from V and 10 bases from J, the junction kept 13 bases outside the gene matches. The CDR3 contains 17 residues. Per germline, CDR1 LGHDT and CDR2 YNNKEL (reference sequence).

The chain recombines TRBV24-1 with TRBJ2-7; possibly TRBD1 for D (5 bases). Trimming pared 4 bases from V and 2 bases from J, leaving 11 bases between. Germline loops: CDR1 KGHDR, CDR2 SFDVKD. CDR3 length equals 14 residues. The CDR3 loop reads CATSEGVPPYEQYF. The CDR3 nucleotides read TGTGCCACCAGTGAAGGGGTCCCGCCCTACGAGCAGTACTTC.

This rearrangement joins TRBV5-6 to TRBJ1-1; no clear D gene. The CDR3 is made up of 13 amino acids. Germline CDR1 and CDR2: SGHDT and YYEEEE. The germline V and J ends were trimmed by 4 bases and 2 bases, with 9 bases remaining between them. The CDR3 DNA reads as TGTGCCAGCAGCAACATTTTTAACACTGAAGCTTTCTTT. Translated: CASSNIFNTEAFF.

As regards this clone: Other DNA sequences from this sample encode an identical CDR3 as well. This sequence joins TRBV5-1 and TRBJ1-5; 7 nucleotides match TRBD1. The germline V gene encodes CDR1 SGHRS and CDR2 YFSETQ. V gave up 4 bases and J gave up 7 bases; unmatched junction bases: 8. The CDR3 length is 14 residues. CDR3 protein: CASSLGDSGQPQHF. As DNA, the CDR3 is TGCGCCAGCAGCCTGGGGGACAGTGGACAGCCCCAGCATTTT.

In nucleotides, the CDR3 is TGTGCCATCAGTGAGCCGACAGTGAATTCACCCCTCCACTTT. Protein product: CAISEPTVNSPLHF. The chain uses TRBV10-3 and TRBJ1-6; weak D call: TRBD1 (5 bases). Germline loops: CDR1 ENHRY, CDR2 SYGVKD. Trimming removed 2 bases from V and 7 bases from J, with 9 bases in between. The CDR3 is made up of 14 amino acids.

J is TRBJ2-2 and V is TRBV15; D perhaps matches TRBD1 (5 bases). Trimming shortened V by 5 bases and J by 3 bases, and 16 bases separated the two germline ends. The CDR3 spans 16 residues. Germline CDR1 LNHNV, CDR2 YYDKDF (reference sequence). The CDR3 DNA follows: TGTGCCACCAGCTCCATACCGACAGCTCACACCGGGGAGCTGTTTTTT. This codes for CATSSIPTAHTGELFF.

The table lists this clone with a few counts. The chain is built from TRBV10-1 and TRBJ2-7, with 7 bases aligning to TRBD2. With 0 bases clipped from V and 3 bases from J, the junction kept 2 bases outside the gene matches. The length of the CDR3 is 14 residues. CDR1 is WNHNN and CDR2 is SYGVQD in the germline V gene (reference sequence). The CDR3 nucleotides are TGCGCCAGCAGTGAGTCGGGGACTAACTACGAGCAGTACTTC. It specifies CASSESGTNYEQYF.

The V call is TRBV10-3, the J call TRBJ1-6; D unclear. The CDR3 extends over 13 amino acids. Trimming stripped 5 bases from V and 10 bases from J, with 12 bases between. The germline gives CDR1 ENHRY, CDR2 SYGVKD. The CDR3 DNA sequence: TGTGCCATCAGTCCCGAGCCCCGGTCACCCCTCCACTTT. This sequence encodes CAISPEPRSPLHF.

The chain employs TRBV2 and TRBJ1-5, with D unclear. Germline assignment: CDR1 SNHLY and CDR2 FYNNEI. Trimming removed 7 bases at V and 2 bases at J, with 18 bases between. This CDR3 contains 16 residues. CDR3 residues: CASTAGVRRGNQPQHF. Here the CDR3 DNA reads TGTGCCAGCACCGCGGGCGTACGGAGGGGCAATCAGCCCCAGCATTTT. Full variable domain (outside the CDR3, taken from reference TRBV2 and TRBJ1-5): EPEVTQTPSHQVTQMGQEVILRCVPISNHLYFYWYRQILGQKVEFLVSFYNNEISEKSEIFDDQFSVERPDGSNFTLKIRSTKLEDSAMYFCASTAGVRRGNQPQHFGDGTRLSIL.

The chain joins TRBV28 to TRBJ2-7; D is perhaps TRBD2 (7 bases). Trimming removed 7 bases from V and 3 bases from J, with 13 bases in between. The CDR3 covers 13 residues. Germline assignment: CDR1 MDHEN and CDR2 SYDVKM. CDR3 DNA: TGTGCCAGCAACGGGGGGCTCCACTACGAGCAGTACTTC. Its translation: CASNGGLHYEQYF.